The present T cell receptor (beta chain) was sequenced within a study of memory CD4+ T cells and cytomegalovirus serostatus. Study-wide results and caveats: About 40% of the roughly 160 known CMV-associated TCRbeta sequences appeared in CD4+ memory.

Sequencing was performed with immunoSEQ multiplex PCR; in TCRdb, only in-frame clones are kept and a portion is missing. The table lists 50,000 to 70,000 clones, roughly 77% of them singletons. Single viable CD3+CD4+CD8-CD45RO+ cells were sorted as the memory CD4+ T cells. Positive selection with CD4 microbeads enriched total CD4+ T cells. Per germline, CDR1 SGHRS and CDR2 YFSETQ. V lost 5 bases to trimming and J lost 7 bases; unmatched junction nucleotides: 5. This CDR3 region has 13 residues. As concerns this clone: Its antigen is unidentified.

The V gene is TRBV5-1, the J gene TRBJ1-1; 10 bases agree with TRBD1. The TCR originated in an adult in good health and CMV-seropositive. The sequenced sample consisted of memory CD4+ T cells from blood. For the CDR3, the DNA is TGCGCCAGCAGTTCCGGGACAGGGGTTGAAGCTTTCTTT. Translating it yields CASSSGTGVEAFF.